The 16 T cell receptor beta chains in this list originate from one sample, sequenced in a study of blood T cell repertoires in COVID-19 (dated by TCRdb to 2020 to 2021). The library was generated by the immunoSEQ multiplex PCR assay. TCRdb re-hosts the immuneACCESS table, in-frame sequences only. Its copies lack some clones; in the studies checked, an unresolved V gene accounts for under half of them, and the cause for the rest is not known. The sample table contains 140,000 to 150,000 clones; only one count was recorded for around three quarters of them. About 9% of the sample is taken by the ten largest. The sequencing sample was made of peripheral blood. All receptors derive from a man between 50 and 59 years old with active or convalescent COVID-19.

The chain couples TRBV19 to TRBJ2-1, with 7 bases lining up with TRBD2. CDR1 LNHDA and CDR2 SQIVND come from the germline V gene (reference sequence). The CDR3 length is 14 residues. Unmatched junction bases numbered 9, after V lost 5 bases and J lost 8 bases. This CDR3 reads CASSSASGGDEQFF. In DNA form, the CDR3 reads TGTGCCAGTAGTTCGGCTAGCGGAGGCGATGAGCAGTTCTTC.

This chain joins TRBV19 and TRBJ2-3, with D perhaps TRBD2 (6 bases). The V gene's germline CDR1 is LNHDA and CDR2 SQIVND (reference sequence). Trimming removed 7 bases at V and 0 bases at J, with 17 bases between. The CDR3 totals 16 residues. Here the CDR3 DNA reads TGTGCCAGTACCGTGGGAACTAGCCTGAGCACAGATACGCAGTATTTT. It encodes CASTVGTSLSTDTQYF.

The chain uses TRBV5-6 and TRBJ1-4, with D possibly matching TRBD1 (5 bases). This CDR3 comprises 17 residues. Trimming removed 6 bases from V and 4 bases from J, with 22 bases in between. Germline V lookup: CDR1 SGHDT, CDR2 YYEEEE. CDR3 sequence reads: CASTDQSRRDLNEKLFF. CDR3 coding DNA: TGTGCCAGCACCGATCAGTCAAGGAGGGACCTTAATGAAAAACTGTTTTTT.

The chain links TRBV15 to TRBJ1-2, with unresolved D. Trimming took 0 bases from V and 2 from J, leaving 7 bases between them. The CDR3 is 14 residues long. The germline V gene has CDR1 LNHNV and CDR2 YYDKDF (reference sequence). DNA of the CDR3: TGTGCCACCAGCAGAGATGAGCGGAACTATGGCTACACCTTC. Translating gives CATSRDERNYGYTF.

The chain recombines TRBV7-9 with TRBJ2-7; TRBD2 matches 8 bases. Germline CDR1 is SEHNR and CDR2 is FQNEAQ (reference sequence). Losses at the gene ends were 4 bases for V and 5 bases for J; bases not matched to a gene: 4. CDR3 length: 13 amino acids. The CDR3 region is CASSSSGSNEQYF. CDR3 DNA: TGTGCCAGCAGCTCGAGCGGGAGCAACGAGCAGTACTTC.

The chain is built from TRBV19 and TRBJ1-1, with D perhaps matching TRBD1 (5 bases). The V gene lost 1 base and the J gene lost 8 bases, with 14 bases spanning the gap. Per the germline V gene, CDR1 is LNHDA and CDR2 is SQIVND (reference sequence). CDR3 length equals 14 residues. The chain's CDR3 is CASSIARGGIEAFF. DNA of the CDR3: TGTGCCAGTAGTATAGCTAGGGGAGGAATAGAAGCTTTCTTT.

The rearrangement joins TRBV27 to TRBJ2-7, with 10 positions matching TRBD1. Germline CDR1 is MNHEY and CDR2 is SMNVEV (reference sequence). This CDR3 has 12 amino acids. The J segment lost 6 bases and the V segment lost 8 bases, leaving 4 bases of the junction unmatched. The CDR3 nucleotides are TGTGCCAGCTCGACAGGGGGCCTCGAGCAGTACTTC. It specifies CASSTGGLEQYF.

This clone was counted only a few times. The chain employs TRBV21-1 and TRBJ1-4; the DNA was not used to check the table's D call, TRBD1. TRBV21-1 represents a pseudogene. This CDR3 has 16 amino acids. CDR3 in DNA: TGTGCCAGCAGCGACGACAGGGATGGAACTAATGAAAAACTGTTTTTT. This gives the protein CASSDDRDGTNEKLFF.

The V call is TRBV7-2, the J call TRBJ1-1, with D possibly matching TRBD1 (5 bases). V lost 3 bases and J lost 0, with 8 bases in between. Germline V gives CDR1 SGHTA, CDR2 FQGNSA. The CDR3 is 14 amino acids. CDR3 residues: CASSLQQVNTEAFF. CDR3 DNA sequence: TGTGCCAGCAGCTTGCAACAGGTGAACACTGAAGCTTTCTTT.

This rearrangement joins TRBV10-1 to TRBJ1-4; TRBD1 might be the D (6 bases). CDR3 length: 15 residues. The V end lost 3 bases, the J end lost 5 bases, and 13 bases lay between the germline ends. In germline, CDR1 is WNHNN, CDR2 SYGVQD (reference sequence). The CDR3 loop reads CASSDSGQRNEKLFF. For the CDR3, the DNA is TGCGCCAGCAGTGATTCCGGACAGAGGAATGAAAAACTGTTTTTT.

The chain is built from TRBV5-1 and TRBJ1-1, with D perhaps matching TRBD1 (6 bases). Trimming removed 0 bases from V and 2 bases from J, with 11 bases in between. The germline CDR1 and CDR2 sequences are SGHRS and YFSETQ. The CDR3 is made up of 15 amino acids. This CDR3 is CASSLAGGANTEAFF. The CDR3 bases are TGCGCCAGCAGCTTGGCTGGGGGGGCTAACACTGAAGCTTTCTTT.

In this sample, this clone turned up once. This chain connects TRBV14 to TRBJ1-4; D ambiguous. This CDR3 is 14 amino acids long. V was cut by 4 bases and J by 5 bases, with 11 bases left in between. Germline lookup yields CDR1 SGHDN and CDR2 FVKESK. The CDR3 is CASSPRLTNEKLFF. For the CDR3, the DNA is TGTGCCAGCAGCCCAAGACTCACAAATGAAAAACTGTTTTTT.

The CDR3 spells CASSLGRGRLIDTIYF. CDR3 bases: TGTGCCAGCAGCTTGGGGAGGGGTCGTCTCATTGACACCATATATTTT. The chain has TRBV5-5 and TRBJ1-3; a weak D match, TRBD1 (5 bases). The germline V gene has CDR1 SGHKS and CDR2 YYEKEE (reference sequence). Trimming left V 0 bases short and J 8 bases short, with 18 bases between. This CDR3 is built from 16 residues.

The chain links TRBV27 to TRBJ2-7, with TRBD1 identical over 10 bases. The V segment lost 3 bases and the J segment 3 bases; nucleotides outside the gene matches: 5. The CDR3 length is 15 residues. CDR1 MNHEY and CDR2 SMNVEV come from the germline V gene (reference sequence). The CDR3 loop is CASSLRTGGIYEQYF. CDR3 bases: TGTGCCAGCAGTTTGAGGACAGGGGGTATCTACGAGCAGTACTTC.

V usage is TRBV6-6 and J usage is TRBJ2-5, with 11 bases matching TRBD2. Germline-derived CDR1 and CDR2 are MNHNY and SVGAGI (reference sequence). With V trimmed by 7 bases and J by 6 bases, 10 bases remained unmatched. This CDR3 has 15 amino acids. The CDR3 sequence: CASIEDLAGGQTQYF. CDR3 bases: TGTGCCAGCATCGAAGATCTAGCGGGAGGACAGACCCAGTACTTC.

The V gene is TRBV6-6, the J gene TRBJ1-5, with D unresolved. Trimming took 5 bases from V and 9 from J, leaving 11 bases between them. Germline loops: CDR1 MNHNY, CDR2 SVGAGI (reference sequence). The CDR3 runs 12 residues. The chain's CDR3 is CASSPTIGPQHF. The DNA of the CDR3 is TGTGCCAGCAGTCCTACCATCGGGCCCCAGCATTTT.